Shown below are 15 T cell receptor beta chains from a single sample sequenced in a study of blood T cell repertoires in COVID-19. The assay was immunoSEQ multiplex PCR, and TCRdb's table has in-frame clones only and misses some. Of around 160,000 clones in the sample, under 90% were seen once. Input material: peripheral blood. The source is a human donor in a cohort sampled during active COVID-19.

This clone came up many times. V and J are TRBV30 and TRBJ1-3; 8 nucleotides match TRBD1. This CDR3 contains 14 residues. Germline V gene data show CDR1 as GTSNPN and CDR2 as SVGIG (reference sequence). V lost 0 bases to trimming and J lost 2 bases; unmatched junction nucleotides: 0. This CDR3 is CAWSVQGAGNTIYF. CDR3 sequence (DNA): TGTGCCTGGAGTGTACAGGGGGCTGGAAACACCATATATTTT.

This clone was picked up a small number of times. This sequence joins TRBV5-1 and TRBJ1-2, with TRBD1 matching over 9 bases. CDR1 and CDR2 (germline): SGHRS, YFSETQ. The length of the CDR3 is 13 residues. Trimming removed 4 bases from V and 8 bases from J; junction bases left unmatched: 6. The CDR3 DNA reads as TGCGCCAGCAGCCCTGGACAGGGGATAGGCTACACCTTC. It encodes CASSPGQGIGYTF.

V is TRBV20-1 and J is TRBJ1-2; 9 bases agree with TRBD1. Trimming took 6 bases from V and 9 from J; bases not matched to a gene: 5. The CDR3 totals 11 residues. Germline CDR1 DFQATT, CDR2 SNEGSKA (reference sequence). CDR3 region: CSAYDRGSYTF. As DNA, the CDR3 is TGCAGTGCCTACGACAGGGGGAGCTACACCTTC.

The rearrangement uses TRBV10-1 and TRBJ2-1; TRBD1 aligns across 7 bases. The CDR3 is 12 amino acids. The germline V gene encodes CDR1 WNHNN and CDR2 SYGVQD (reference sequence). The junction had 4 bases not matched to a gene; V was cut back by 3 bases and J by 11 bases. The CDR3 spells CASSDPGGKQFF. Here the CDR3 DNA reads TGCGCCAGCAGTGATCCAGGGGGAAAGCAGTTCTTC.

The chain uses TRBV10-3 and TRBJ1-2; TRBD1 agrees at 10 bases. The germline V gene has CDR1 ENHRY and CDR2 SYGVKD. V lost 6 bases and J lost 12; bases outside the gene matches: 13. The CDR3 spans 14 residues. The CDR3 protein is CAIRRSRDRGDDTF. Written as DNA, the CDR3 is TGTGCCATCAGACGTAGCCGGGACAGGGGTGACGACACCTTC.

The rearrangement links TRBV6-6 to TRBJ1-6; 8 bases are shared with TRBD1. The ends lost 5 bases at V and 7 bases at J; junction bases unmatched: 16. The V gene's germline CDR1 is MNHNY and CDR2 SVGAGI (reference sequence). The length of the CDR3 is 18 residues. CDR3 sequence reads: CASSRFRTGISGNSPLHF. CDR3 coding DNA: TGTGCCAGCAGTCGATTTCGGACAGGGATCAGTGGGAATTCACCCCTCCACTTT.

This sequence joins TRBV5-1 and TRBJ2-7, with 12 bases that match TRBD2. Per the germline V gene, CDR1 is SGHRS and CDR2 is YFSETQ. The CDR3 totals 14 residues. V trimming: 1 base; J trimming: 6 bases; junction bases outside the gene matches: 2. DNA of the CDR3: TGCGCCAGCAGCTTGACGACTAGCGGGGGCGAGCAGTACTTC. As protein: CASSLTTSGGEQYF.

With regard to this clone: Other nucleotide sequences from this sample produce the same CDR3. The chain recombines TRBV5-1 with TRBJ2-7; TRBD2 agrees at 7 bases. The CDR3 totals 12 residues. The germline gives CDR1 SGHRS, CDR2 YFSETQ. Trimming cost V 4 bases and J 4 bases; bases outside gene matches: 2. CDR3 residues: CASSPGGYEQYF. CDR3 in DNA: TGCGCCAGCAGCCCGGGGGGTTACGAGCAGTACTTC.

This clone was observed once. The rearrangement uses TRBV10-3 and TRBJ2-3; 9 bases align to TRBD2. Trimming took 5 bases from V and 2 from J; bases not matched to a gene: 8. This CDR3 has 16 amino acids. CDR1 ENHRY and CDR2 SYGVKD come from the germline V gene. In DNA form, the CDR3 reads TGTGCCATCAGTTGGCCTAGCGGGGAGGTCACAGATACGCAGTATTTT. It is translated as CAISWPSGEVTDTQYF.

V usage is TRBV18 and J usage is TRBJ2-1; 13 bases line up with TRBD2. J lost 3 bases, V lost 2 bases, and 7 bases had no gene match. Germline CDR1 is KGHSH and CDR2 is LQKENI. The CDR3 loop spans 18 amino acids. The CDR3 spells CASSPGLAGATVYNEQFF. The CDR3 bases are TGTGCCAGCTCACCAGGACTAGCGGGGGCCACCGTCTACAATGAGCAGTTCTTC. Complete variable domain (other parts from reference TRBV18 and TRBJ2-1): NAGVMQNPRHLVRRRGQEARLRCSPMKGHSHVYWYRQLPEEGLKFMVYLQKENIIDESGMPKERFSAEFPKEGPSILRIQQVVRGDSAAYFCASSPGLAGATVYNEQFFGPGTRLTVL.

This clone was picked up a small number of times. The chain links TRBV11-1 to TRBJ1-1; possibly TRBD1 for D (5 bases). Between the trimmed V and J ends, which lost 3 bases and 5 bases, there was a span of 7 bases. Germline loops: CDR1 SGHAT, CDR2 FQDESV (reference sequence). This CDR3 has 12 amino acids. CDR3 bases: TGTGCCAGCAGCTTCAGGGCTACTGAAGCTTTCTTT. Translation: CASSFRATEAFF. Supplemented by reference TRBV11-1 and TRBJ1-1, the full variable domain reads EAEVAQSPRYKITEKSQAVAFWCDPISGHATLYWYRQILGQGPELLVQFQDESVVDDSQLPKDRFSAERLKGVDSTLKIQPAELGDSAMYLCASSFRATEAFFGQGTRLTVV.

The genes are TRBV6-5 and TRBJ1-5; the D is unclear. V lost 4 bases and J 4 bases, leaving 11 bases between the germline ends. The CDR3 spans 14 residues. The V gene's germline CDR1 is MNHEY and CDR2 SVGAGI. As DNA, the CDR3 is TGTGCCAGCAGTTCCTTCAGTGCTAATCAGCCCCAGCATTTT. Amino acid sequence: CASSSFSANQPQHF.

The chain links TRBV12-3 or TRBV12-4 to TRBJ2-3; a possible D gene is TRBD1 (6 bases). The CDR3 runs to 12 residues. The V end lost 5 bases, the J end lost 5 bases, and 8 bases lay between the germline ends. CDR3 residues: CASSTGRDTQYF. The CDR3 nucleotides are TGTGCCAGCAGTACAGGGCGAGATACGCAGTATTTT.

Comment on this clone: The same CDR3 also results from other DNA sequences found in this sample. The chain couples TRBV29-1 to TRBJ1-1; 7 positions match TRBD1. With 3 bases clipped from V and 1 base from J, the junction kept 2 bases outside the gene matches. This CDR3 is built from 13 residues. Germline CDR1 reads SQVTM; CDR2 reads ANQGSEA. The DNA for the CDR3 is TGCAGCGTTGAGGGACAGCAGAACACTGAAGCTTTCTTT. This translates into CSVEGQQNTEAFF.

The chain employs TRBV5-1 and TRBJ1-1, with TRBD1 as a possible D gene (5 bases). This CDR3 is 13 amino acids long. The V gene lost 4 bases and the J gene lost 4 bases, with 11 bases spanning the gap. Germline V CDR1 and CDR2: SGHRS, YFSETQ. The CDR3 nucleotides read TGCGCCAGCAGCCCCCTGGGGGGCACTGAAGCTTTCTTT. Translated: CASSPLGGTEAFF.